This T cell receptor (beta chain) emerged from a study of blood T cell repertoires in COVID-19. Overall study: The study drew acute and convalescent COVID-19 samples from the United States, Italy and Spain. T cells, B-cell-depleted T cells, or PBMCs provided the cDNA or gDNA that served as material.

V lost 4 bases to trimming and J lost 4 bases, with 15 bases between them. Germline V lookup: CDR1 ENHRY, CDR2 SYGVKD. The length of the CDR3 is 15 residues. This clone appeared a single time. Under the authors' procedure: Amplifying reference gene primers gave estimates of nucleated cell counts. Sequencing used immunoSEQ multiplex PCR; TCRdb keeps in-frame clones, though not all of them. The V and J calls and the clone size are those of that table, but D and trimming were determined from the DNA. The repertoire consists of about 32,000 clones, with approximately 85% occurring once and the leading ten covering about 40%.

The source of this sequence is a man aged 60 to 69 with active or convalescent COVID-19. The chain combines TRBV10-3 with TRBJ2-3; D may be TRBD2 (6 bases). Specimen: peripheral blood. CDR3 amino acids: CAISGPAEGPDTQYF. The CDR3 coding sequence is TGTGCCATCAGTGGTCCAGCGGAGGGGCCAGATACGCAGTATTTT.